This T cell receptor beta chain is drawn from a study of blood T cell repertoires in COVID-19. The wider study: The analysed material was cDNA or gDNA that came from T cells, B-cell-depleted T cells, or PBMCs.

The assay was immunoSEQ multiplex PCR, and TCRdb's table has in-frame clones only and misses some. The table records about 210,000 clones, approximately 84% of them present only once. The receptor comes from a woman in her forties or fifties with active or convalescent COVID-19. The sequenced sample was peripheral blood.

CDR3 in DNA: TGCGCCAGCAGCCCGGACGACAGACCTGAAGCTTTCTTT. It is translated as CASSPDDRPEAFF. The V call is TRBV5-1, the J call TRBJ1-1, with a possible D match to TRBD1 (5 bases). The ends were cut back, 4 bases at V and 6 bases at J, with 13 bases in the middle. Germline CDR1 SGHRS, CDR2 YFSETQ. The CDR3 is made up of 13 amino acids.